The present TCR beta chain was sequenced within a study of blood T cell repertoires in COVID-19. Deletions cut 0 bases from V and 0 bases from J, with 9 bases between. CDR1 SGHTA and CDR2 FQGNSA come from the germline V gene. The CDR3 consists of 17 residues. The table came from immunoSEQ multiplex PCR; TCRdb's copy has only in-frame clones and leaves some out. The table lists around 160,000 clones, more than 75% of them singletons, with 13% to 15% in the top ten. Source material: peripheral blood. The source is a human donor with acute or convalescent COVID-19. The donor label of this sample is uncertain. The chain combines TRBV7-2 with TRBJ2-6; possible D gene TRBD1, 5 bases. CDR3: CASSLAGAHSGANVLTF. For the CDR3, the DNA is TGTGCCAGCAGCTTAGCAGGGGCCCACTCTGGGGCCAACGTCCTGACTTTC.